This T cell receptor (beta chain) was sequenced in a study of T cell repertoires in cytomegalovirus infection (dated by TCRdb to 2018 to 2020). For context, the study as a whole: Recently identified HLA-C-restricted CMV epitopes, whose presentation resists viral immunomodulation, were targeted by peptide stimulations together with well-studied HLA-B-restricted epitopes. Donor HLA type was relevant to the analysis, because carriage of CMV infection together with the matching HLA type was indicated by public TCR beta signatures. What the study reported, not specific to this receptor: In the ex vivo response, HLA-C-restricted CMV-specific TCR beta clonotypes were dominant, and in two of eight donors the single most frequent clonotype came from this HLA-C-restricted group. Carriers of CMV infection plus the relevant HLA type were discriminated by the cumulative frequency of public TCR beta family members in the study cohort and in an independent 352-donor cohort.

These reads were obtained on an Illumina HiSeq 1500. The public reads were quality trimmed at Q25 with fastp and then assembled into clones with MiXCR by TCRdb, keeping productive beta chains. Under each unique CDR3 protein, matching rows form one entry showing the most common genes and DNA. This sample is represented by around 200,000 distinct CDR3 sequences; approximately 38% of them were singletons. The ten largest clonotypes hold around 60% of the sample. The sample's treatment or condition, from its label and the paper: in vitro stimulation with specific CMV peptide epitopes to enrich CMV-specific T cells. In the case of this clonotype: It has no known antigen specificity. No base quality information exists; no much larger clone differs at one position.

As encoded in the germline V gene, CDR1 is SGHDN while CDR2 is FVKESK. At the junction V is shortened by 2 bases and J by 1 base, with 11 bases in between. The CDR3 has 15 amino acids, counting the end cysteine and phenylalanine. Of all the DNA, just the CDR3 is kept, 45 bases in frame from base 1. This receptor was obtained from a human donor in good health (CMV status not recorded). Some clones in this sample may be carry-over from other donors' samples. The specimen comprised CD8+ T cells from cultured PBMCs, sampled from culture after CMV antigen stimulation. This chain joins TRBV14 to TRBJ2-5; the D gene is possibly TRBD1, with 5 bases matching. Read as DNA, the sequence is TGTGCCAGCAGCCAACTCGACAGAATCCAAGAGACCCAGTACTTC. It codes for CASSQLDRIQETQYF.